This TCR beta chain was identified in a study of blood T cell repertoires in COVID-19. Study-level background: COVID-19 samples from acute and convalescent phases originated in the United States, Italy and Spain.

Original processing notes: Quantification of nucleated cells was approximated via reference gene primer amplification. The protocol was immunoSEQ multiplex PCR, while the TCRdb copy is restricted to in-frame clones and leaves out a portion. Clonal size and the V and J genes are those of that table, whereas D and trimming came from the DNA. There are about 250,000 clones in the sample; roughly 86% occur only once, and 1.5% to 2% lies in the top ten. The germline V and J ends were trimmed by 1 base and 10 bases, with 13 bases remaining between them. The CDR3 totals 13 residues. Germline CDR1 SEHNR, CDR2 FQNEAQ (reference sequence).

The sequence derives from a woman aged 55-75 years who had recovered from COVID-19. The sequencing input was peripheral blood. The chain links TRBV7-9 to TRBJ1-2; D gene unclear. In DNA, the CDR3 is TGTGCCAGCAGCTTAGGGGCAGTCCAAGACTACACCTTC. It encodes CASSLGAVQDYTF.